A single sample is the source of the 24 T cell receptor beta chains below, sequenced in a study of T-cell memory formation after mild COVID-19. TCRdb independently ran MiXCR on the 5' RACE reads; one entry per CDR3 protein. The sample shows just over 150,000 distinct CDR3 sequences, roughly 30% of them seen only once. Sequencing was done on a sample of PBMCs or a T cell subset sorted from them (not recorded which). The receptors derive from an adult woman who had mild COVID-19 (a few samples of this study predate the infection). Cell type and time point are not known.

The sample holds a few counts of this clonotype. This chain uses TRBV20-1 with TRBJ2-7; TRBD2 matches at 7 bases. This CDR3 is 15 amino acids long. J lost 7 bases, V lost 6 bases, and 18 bases had no gene match. The V gene's germline CDR1 is DFQATT and CDR2 SNEGSKA (reference sequence). In DNA, the CDR3 is TGCAGTGCCAACAAGGGAGGGAGCCCCTCGAGAGAGCAGTACTTC. Its protein product is CSANKGGSPSREQYF.

This clonotype was detected ten times or more. The CDR3 is CASSYTGSREKLFF. In DNA, the CDR3 is TGTGCCAGCAGCTACACAGGGTCTCGCGAAAAACTGTTTTTT. The chain combines TRBV5-6 with TRBJ1-4; maybe TRBD1 (6 bases). The V and J ends lost 3 bases and 8 bases respectively, with 14 bases between them. The CDR3 has 14 residues. CDR1 and CDR2 (germline): SGHDT, YYEEEE.

The rearrangement joins TRBV19 to TRBJ2-5; D may correspond to TRBD1 or TRBD2 (6 bases each). CDR3 length: 14 residues. Trimming removed 7 bases from V and 4 bases from J, with 16 bases in between. In germline, CDR1 is LNHDA, CDR2 SQIVND (reference sequence). In DNA form, the CDR3 reads TGTGCCAGTAAGCTCGGGGGCAAGGGAGAGACCCAGTACTTC. Translated, it gives CASKLGGKGETQYF.

The chain is built from TRBV12-3 or TRBV12-4 and TRBJ2-7, with 7 positions matching TRBD1. This CDR3 comprises 15 residues. V dropped 5 bases and J dropped 0; count of bases not matched to a gene: 7. Written as DNA, the CDR3 is TGTGCCAGCAGTCTCAGGGGGAGTAGCTCCTACGAGCAGTACTTC. Translation gives CASSLRGSSSYEQYF.

This clonotype was counted a few times. The chain employs TRBV5-1 and TRBJ2-1; D call uncertain. Trimming cost V 4 bases and J 8 bases, with 10 bases left between them. Germline V CDR1 and CDR2: SGHRS, YFSETQ. The CDR3 has 12 amino acids. CDR3 bases: TGCGCCAGCAGCCCACCAAGCGATGAGCAGTTCTTC. Translation: CASSPPSDEQFF.

V usage is TRBV19 and J usage is TRBJ1-1; D not resolved. This CDR3 contains 10 residues. CDR1 is LNHDA and CDR2 is SQIVND in the germline V gene (reference sequence). V was trimmed by 10 bases and J by 4 bases, leaving 7 bases between them. Written as DNA, the CDR3 is TGTGCCACCCACGGCACTGAAGCTTTCTTT. This sequence encodes CATHGTEAFF.

This clonotype was seen a few times. The chain has TRBV4-3 and TRBJ2-7, with D perhaps being TRBD1 or TRBD2 (5 bases each). Germline CDR1 is LGHNA and CDR2 is YSLEER. The CDR3 sequence is 16 residues long. V lost 2 bases and J 3 bases, leaving 17 bases between the germline ends. CDR3 coding DNA: TGCGCCAGCAGCCAACTGGTGGAAGGGACCCTCTACGAGCAGTACTTC. Translated, it gives CASSQLVEGTLYEQYF.

This clonotype was counted only a few times. V is TRBV10-3 and J is TRBJ2-4, with D maybe TRBD2 (5 bases). V dropped 3 bases and J dropped 3 bases, with 15 bases sitting between them. Germline V gives CDR1 ENHRY, CDR2 SYGVKD. The CDR3 is 16 amino acids. CDR3 sequence (DNA): TGTGCCATCAGTGACCCCCCGGGGTCCGGCAAAAACATTCAGTACTTC. Its protein product is CAISDPPGSGKNIQYF.

As to this clonotype: One end of the junction does not line up with germline, which may come from a read error. The CDR3 is CASSEIPGTGREAFF. The CDR3, as DNA: TGCGCCAGCAGTGAGATCCCCGGGACAGGACGTGAAGCTTTCTTT. J is TRBJ1-1 and V is TRBV9; 8 positions match TRBD1. This CDR3 spans 15 amino acids. Germline V lookup: CDR1 SGDLS, CDR2 YYNGEE.

The chain uses TRBV30 and TRBJ2-3; possibly TRBD1 or TRBD2 for D (6 bases each). Deletions cut 0 bases from V and 3 bases from J, with 16 bases between. This CDR3 comprises 16 residues. The germline CDR1 and CDR2 sequences are GTSNPN and SVGIG (reference sequence). The CDR3 here is CAWSVHSRGGTDTQYF. CDR3 bases: TGTGCCTGGAGTGTTCATTCCAGGGGAGGTACAGATACGCAGTATTTT.

This clonotype was counted only a few times. This chain connects TRBV9 to TRBJ2-3; D is unresolved. CDR1 is SGDLS, CDR2 YYNGEE, per germline. This CDR3 region has 13 residues. V lost 3 bases and J 0 bases, leaving 5 bases between the germline ends. CDR3 protein: CASSAYSTDTQYF. The CDR3 bases are TGTGCCAGCAGCGCCTACAGCACAGATACGCAGTATTTT.

In its sample, this clonotype was seen a few times. The chain employs TRBV7-9 and TRBJ2-7; 8 nucleotides line up with TRBD2. Germline CDR1 SEHNR, CDR2 FQNEAQ (reference sequence). This CDR3 has 13 residues. V was clipped by 5 bases and J by 4 bases; unmatched bases: 4. The CDR3 DNA sequence: TGTGCCAGCAGCCTTAGCGGGGTGTACGAGCAGTACTTC. Encoded protein: CASSLSGVYEQYF.

This clonotype was recorded a few times. The chain carries TRBV6-1 and TRBJ1-5; weak D call: TRBD1 (5 bases). The CDR3 is 16 amino acids. V lost 4 bases to trimming and J lost 6 bases, with 19 bases between them. Germline V gives CDR1 MNHNS, CDR2 SASEGT. As DNA, the CDR3 is TGTGCCAGCAGTGGGGCAGGGACCGTCTTGGGTCAGCCCCAGCATTTT. Its protein product is CASSGAGTVLGQPQHF.

The CDR3 sequence: CASSPIAGRNTEAFF. CDR3 bases: TGTGCCAGCTCACCAATAGCCGGAAGGAACACTGAAGCTTTCTTT. The genes are TRBV18 and TRBJ1-1; D call uncertain. The V gene lost 2 bases and the J gene lost 1 base, with 11 bases spanning the gap. In germline, CDR1 is KGHSH, CDR2 LQKENI. The CDR3 is 15 amino acids.

This clonotype was observed once. The chain couples TRBV3-1 to TRBJ1-1; TRBD1 is a possible D gene (6 bases). With 4 bases removed from V and 0 bases from J, the gap between germline ends came to 15 bases. CDR1 and CDR2 (germline): LGHDT, YNNKEL (reference sequence). The CDR3 contains 16 residues. The CDR3 sequence: CASSPTGQLMNTEAFF. In nucleotides, the CDR3 is TGTGCCAGCAGCCCCACCGGACAGCTCATGAACACTGAAGCTTTCTTT.

V is TRBV6-6 and J is TRBJ2-2; possible D gene TRBD2, 6 bases. Germline-derived CDR1 and CDR2 are MNHNY and SVGAGI (reference sequence). The V end was cut by 4 bases, the J end by 6 bases, with 24 bases between. The CDR3 is 18 amino acids. DNA of the CDR3: TGTGCCAGCAGTTCCTGGGGGGATAGAAGGGCGGTGGCCGGGGAGCTGTTTTTT. Protein sequence: CASSSWGDRRAVAGELFF.

The chain couples TRBV4-3 to TRBJ2-1; D is undetermined. Germline values: CDR1 LGHNA, CDR2 YSLEER. This CDR3 is 15 amino acids long. Trimming stripped 0 bases from V and 5 bases from J, with 11 bases between. This CDR3 reads CASSQDRVWNNEQFF. CDR3 nucleotide sequence: TGCGCCAGCAGCCAAGATCGGGTCTGGAACAATGAGCAGTTCTTC.

This chain uses TRBV11-2 with TRBJ2-7, with 7 bases matching TRBD1. CDR3 length equals 16 residues. The germline CDR1 and CDR2 sequences are SGHAT and FQNNGV. Trimming took 5 bases from V and 2 from J; bases not matched to a gene: 12. The CDR3, as DNA: TGTGCCAGCAGCCCCATCGGCTACAGGGGCCCCTACGAGCAGTACTTC. This codes for CASSPIGYRGPYEQYF. Full variable domain (outside the CDR3, taken from reference TRBV11-2 and TRBJ2-7): EAGVAQSPRYKIIEKRQSVAFWCNPISGHATLYWYQQILGQGPKLLIQFQNNGVVDDSQLPKDRFSAERLKGVDSTLKIQPAKLEDSAVYLCASSPIGYRGPYEQYFGPGTRLTVT.

The CDR3 nucleotides read TGTGCCATCAGACAAACCCCGGGACTAGCGGGAGGGCAGAATGAGCAGTTCTTC. It is translated as CAIRQTPGLAGGQNEQFF. This rearrangement joins TRBV10-3 to TRBJ2-1; 16 positions agree with TRBD2. The V gene end was trimmed by 6 bases and the J gene end by 7 bases; junction bases not matched to a gene: 12. CDR1 and CDR2 from the germline V gene are ENHRY and SYGVKD. This CDR3 has 18 amino acids.

This chain joins TRBV7-9 and TRBJ2-7; a possible D gene is TRBD1 (8 bases). The CDR3 length is 15 residues. V dropped 0 bases and J dropped 3 bases, with 12 bases sitting between them. Germline-derived CDR1 and CDR2 are SEHNR and FQNEAQ (reference sequence). The CDR3 coding sequence is TGTGCCAGCAGCTTAGCACAGGGGGGGAGCTACGAGCAGTACTTC. This sequence encodes CASSLAQGGSYEQYF.

The chain carries TRBV3-1 and TRBJ1-1; 7 bases agree with TRBD1. This CDR3 has 18 amino acids. V lost 1 base to trimming and J lost 6 bases; unmatched junction nucleotides: 17. Germline CDR1 LGHDT, CDR2 YNNKEL (reference sequence). CDR3 sequence reads: CASSQAYLGGAGGSEAFF. The CDR3 DNA follows: TGTGCCAGCAGCCAAGCCTATTTAGGGGGCGCGGGGGGATCTGAAGCTTTCTTT.

In its sample, this clonotype was seen a few times. The chain has TRBV29-1 and TRBJ1-2; D is possibly TRBD1 (6 bases). Trimming removed 4 bases at V and 1 base at J, with 7 bases between. CDR1 SQVTM and CDR2 ANQGSEA come from the germline V gene. The CDR3 totals 12 residues. CDR3 nucleotides: TGCAGCGTTGTGGACAGTAACTATGGCTACACCTTC. This gives the protein CSVVDSNYGYTF.

V and J are TRBV7-3 and TRBJ2-2; maybe TRBD2 (5 bases). CDR3 length: 12 amino acids. Germline assignment: CDR1 SGHTA and CDR2 FQGTGA. The V and J ends lost 5 bases and 8 bases respectively, with 9 bases between them. CDR3 protein: CASSRGVGELFF. Here the CDR3 DNA reads TGTGCCAGCAGCCGGGGTGTTGGGGAGCTGTTTTTT.

V is TRBV29-1 and J is TRBJ1-1; a weak D match, TRBD1 (5 bases). CDR3 length equals 13 residues. V was trimmed by 6 bases and J by 0 bases, leaving 11 bases between them. The germline V gene has CDR1 SQVTM and CDR2 ANQGSEA. CDR3 bases: TGCAGCGTCCCCGACAGCCTGAACACTGAAGCTTTCTTT. Amino acid sequence: CSVPDSLNTEAFF.